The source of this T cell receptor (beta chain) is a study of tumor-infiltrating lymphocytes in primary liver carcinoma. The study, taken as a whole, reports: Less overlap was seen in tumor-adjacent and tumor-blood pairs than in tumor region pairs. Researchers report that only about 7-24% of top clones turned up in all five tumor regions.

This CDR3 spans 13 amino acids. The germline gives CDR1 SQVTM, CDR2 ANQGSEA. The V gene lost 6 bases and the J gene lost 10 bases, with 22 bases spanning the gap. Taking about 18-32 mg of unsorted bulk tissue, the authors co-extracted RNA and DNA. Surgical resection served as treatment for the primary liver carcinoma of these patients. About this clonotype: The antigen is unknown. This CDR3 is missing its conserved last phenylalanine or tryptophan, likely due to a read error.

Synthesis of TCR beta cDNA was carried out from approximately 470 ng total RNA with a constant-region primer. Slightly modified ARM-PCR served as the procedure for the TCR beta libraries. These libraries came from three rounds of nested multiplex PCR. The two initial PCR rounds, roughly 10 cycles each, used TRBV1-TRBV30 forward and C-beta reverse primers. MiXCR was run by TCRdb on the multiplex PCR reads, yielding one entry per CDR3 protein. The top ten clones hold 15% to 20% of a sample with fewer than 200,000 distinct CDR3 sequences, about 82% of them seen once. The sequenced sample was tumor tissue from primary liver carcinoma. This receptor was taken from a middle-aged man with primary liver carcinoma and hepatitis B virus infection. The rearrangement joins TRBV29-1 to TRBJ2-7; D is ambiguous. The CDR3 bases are TGCAGCGTCCGTGCGCCATCTAATCCCGATCAGTACTTA. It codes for CSVRAPSNPDQYL.